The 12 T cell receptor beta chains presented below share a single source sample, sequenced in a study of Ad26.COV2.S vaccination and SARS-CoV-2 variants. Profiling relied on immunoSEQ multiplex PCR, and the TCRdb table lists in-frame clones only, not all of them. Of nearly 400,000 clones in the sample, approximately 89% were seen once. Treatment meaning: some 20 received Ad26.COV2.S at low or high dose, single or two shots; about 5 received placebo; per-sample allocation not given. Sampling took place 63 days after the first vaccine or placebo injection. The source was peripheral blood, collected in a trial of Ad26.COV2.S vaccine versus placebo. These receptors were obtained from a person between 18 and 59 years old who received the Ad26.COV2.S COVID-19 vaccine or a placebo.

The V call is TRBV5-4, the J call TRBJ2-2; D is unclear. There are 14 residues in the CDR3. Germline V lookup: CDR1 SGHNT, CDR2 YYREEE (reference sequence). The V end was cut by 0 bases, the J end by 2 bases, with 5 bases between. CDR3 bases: TGTGCCAGCAGCTTGGGGACCAACACCGGGGAGCTGTTTTTT. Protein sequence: CASSLGTNTGELFF.

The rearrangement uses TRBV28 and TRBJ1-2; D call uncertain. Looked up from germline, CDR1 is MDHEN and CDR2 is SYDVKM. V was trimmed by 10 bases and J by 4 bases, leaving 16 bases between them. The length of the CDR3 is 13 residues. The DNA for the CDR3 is TGTGCCATTCGGATGACGCTCCCCTATGGCTACACCTTC. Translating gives CAIRMTLPYGYTF.

CDR3 residues: CASSDRGTGELFF. CDR3 DNA sequence: TGTGCCAGCAGTGACAGGGGCACCGGGGAGCTGTTTTTT. V is TRBV6-4 and J is TRBJ2-2, with TRBD1 as a possible D gene (5 bases). V dropped 2 bases and J dropped 4 bases, with 5 bases sitting between them. Germline CDR1 and CDR2: MRHNA and SNTAGT. CDR3 length equals 13 residues.

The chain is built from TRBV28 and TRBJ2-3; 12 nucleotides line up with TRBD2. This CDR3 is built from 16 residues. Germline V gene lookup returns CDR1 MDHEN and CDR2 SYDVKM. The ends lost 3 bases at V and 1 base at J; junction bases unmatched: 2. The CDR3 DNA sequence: TGTGCCAGCAGTTTGACTAGCGGGAGTGGCACAGATACGCAGTATTTT. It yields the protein CASSLTSGSGTDTQYF.

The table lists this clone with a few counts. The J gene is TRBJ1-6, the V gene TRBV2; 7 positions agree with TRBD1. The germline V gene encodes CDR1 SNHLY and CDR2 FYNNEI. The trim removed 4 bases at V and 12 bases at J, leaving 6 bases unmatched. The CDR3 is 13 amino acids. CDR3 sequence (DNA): TGTGCCAGCAGTGCCCTCCAGGGGGTACCCCTCCACTTT. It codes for CASSALQGVPLHF.

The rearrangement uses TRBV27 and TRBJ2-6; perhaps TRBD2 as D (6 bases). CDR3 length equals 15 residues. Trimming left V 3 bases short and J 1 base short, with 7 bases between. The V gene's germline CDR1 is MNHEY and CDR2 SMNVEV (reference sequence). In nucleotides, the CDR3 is TGTGCCAGCAGTTTTGGGGGGTCTGGGGCCAACGTCCTGACTTTC. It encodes CASSFGGSGANVLTF.

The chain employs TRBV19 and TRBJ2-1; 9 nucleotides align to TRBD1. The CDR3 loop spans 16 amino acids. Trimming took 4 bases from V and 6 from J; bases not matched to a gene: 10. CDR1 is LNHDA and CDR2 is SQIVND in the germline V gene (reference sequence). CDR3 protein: CASSSMGTGWTNEQFF. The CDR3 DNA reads TGTGCCAGTAGTAGTATGGGGACAGGGTGGACCAATGAGCAGTTCTTC.

CDR3 bases: TGTGCCAGCAGTTTATTGGGGACAGGGTATCAGCCCCAGCATTTT. Its protein product is CASSLLGTGYQPQHF. This sequence joins TRBV28 and TRBJ1-5, with 9 bases lining up with TRBD1. CDR3 length: 15 amino acids. Unmatched junction bases numbered 3, after V lost 1 base and J lost 5 bases. The V gene's germline CDR1 is MDHEN and CDR2 SYDVKM.

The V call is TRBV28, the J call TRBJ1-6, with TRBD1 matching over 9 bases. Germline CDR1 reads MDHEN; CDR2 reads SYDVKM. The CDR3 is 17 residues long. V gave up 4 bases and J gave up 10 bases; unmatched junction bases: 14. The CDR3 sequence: CASSSTGGEIILSPLHF. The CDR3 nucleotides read TGTGCCAGCAGTTCGACAGGGGGGGAGATAATACTCTCACCCCTCCACTTT. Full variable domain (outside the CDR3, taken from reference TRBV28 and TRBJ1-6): DVKVTQSSRYLVKRTGEKVFLECVQDMDHENMFWYRQDPGLGLRLIYFSYDVKMKEKGDIPEGYSVSREKKERFSLILESASTNQTSMYLCASSSTGGEIILSPLHFGNGTRLTVT.

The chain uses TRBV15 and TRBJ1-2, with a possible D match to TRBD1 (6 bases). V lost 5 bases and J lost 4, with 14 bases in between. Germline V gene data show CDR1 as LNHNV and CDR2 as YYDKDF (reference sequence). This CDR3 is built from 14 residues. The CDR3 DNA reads TGTGCCACCAGCCGGGGGGCCCTCTCCTATGGCTACACCTTC. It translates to CATSRGALSYGYTF.

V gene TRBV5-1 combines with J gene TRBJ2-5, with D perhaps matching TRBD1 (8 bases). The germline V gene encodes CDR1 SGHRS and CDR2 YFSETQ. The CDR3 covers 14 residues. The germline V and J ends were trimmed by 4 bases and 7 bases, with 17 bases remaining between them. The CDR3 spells CASSPDREGGTQYF. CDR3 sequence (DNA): TGCGCCAGCAGCCCGGACAGGGAGGGTGGGACCCAGTACTTC.

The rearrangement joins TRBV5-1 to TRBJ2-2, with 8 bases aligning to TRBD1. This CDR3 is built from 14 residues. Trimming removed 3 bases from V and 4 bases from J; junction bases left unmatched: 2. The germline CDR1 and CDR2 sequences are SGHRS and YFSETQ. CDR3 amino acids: CASSSQGATGELFF. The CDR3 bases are TGCGCCAGCAGCTCTCAGGGGGCCACCGGGGAGCTGTTTTTT.